Shown below are 5 T cell receptor beta chains from a single sample sequenced in a study of cytotoxic CD8 clonotypes in ibrutinib-treated CLL. Clones were sequenced by immunoSEQ multiplex PCR, and TCRdb holds only the in-frame ones, with some missing. The repertoire includes approximately 340,000 clones, roughly two thirds of them detected once, and roughly 6% sits in the top ten. The specimen comprised PBMCs, sampled after 36 months of ibrutinib treatment. These receptors were collected from a human donor with chronic lymphocytic leukemia.

This clone was recorded only once. V and J are TRBV11-2 and TRBJ2-7; 7 nucleotides line up with TRBD1. Trimming removed 5 bases from V and 4 bases from J; junction bases left unmatched: 2. Germline CDR1 SGHAT, CDR2 FQNNGV. This CDR3 comprises 12 residues. The DNA for the CDR3 is TGTGCCAGCAGCGCACAGGGGTACGAGCAGTACTTC. This gives the protein CASSAQGYEQYF.

The rearrangement uses TRBV19 and TRBJ2-3, with TRBD2 identical over 11 bases. The CDR3 runs 17 residues. CDR1 LNHDA and CDR2 SQIVND come from the germline V gene (reference sequence). V lost 4 bases, J lost 3 bases, and 9 bases stayed unmatched. Here the CDR3 DNA reads TGTGCCAGTAGTAGAACGCGACTAGCGGGATTGACAGATACGCAGTATTTT. Translation gives CASSRTRLAGLTDTQYF.

With respect to this clone: Other DNA sequences in the sample encode the same CDR3. The J gene is TRBJ2-3, the V gene TRBV7-3; D gene ambiguous. V dropped 6 bases and J dropped 1 base, with 5 bases sitting between them. The germline V gene has CDR1 SGHTA and CDR2 FQGTGA. The CDR3 spans 12 residues. This chain's CDR3 is CASSLGTDTQYF. The CDR3 nucleotides read TGTGCCAGCAGTTTGGGCACAGATACGCAGTATTTT.

This chain uses TRBV7-6 with TRBJ1-4; D possibly corresponds to TRBD1 (6 bases). The CDR3 is 15 residues long. V shed 5 bases and J shed 5 bases, with 15 bases lying between them. The germline V gene has CDR1 SGHVS and CDR2 FNYEAQ. In DNA, the CDR3 is TGTGCCAGCAGCCCCGAGGGGGTAGGAAATGAAAAACTGTTTTTT. Translated, it gives CASSPEGVGNEKLFF.

The rearrangement links TRBV9 to TRBJ2-1; D not certain. The germline V gene encodes CDR1 SGDLS and CDR2 YYNGEE. This CDR3 has 13 residues. The ends were cut back, 4 bases at V and 7 bases at J, with 12 bases in the middle. The CDR3 DNA reads TGTGCCAGCAGCCGTAGAATGGGAAATGAGCAGTTCTTC. Amino acid sequence: CASSRRMGNEQFF.